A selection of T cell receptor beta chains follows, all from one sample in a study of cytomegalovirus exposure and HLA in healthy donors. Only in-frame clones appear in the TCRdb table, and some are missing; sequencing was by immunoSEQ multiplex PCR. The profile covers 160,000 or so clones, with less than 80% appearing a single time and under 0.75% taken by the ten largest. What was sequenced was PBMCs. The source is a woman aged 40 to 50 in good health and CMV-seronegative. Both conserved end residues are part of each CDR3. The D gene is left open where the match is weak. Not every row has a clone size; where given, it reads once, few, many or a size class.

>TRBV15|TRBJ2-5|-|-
CATSLRETQYF
TGTGCCACCAGCCTCCGTGAGACCCAGTACTTC
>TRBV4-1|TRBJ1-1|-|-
CASSFRGSVEAFF
TGCGCCAGCAGCTTTAGAGGGTCGGTTGAAGCTTTCTTT
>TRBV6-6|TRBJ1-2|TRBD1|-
CASKPGQGRYGYTF
TGTGCCAGCAAACCGGGACAGGGAAGATATGGCTACACCTTC
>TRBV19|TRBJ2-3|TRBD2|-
CASSIRLAGPDTQYF
TGTGCCAGTAGTATCAGGCTAGCGGGACCAGATACGCAGTATTTT
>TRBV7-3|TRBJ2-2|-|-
CASSLGGSTGELFF
TGTGCCAGCAGCTTGGGGGGTAGCACCGGGGAGCTGTTTTTT
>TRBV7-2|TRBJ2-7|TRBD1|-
CASSQGTGTNEQYF
TGTGCCAGCAGCCAAGGGACAGGGACCAACGAGCAGTACTTC
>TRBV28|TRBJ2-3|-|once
CASSSTVGTQYF
TGTGCCAGCAGCTCTACTGTCGGTACGCAGTATTTT
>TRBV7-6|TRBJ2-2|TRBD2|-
CASRSLAGGPGELFF
TGTGCCAGCAGATCTCTAGCGGGGGGGCCCGGGGAGCTGTTTTTT
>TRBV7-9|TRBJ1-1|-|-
CASSLAAPGPEAFF
TGTGCCAGCAGCTTGGCAGCCCCAGGTCCGGAAGCTTTCTTT
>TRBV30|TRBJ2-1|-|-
CAWSVSNIYNEQFF
TGTGCCTGGAGTGTATCGAACATCTACAATGAGCAGTTCTTC
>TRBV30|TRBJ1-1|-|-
CAWSVSGVKTEAFF
TGTGCCTGGAGTGTATCAGGGGTAAAGACTGAAGCTTTCTTT
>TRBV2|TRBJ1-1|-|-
CASKQSGVVGTEAFF
TGTGCCAGCAAGCAGTCAGGGGTGGTCGGCACTGAAGCTTTCTTT
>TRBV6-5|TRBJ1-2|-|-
CASSSPAGRNYGYTF
TGTGCCAGCAGTTCTCCCGCGGGACGGAACTATGGCTACACCTTC
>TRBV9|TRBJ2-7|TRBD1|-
CASSSSGTDYEQYF
TGTGCCAGCAGCTCATCCGGGACAGACTACGAGCAGTACTTC
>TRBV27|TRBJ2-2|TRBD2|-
CATSGLAGGHTGELFF
TGTGCCACTTCCGGACTAGCGGGAGGCCACACCGGGGAGCTGTTTTTT
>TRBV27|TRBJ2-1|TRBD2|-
CASSFWVTSGKASEQFF
TGTGCCAGCAGTTTTTGGGTGACTAGCGGGAAGGCCAGTGAGCAGTTCTTC
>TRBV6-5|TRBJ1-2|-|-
CASSDLPGQSGYTF
TGTGCCAGCAGTGACTTACCAGGTCAAAGTGGCTACACCTTC
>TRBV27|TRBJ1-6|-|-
CASSFGGNSPLHF
TGTGCCAGCAGTTTCGGGGGGAATTCACCCCTCCACTTT
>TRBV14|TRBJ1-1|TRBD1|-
CASSLGGTGAEAFF
TGTGCCAGCAGCCTCGGCGGCACAGGGGCTGAAGCTTTCTTT
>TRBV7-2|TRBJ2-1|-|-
CASSPTDSYYNEQFF
TGTGCCAGCAGCCCAACGGACAGCTATTACAATGAGCAGTTCTTC
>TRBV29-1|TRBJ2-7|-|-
CSVRTSDSYEQYF
TGCAGCGTTCGTACCAGTGATTCCTACGAGCAGTACTTC
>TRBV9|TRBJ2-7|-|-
CASSVALQGLLDEQYF
TGTGCCAGCAGCGTAGCTTTGCAGGGACTTCTAGACGAGCAGTACTTC
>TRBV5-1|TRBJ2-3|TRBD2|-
CASSDIAGDTDTQYF
TGCGCCAGCAGCGACATAGCGGGGGACACAGATACGCAGTATTTT
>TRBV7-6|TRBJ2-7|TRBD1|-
CASSRRGQGREQYF
TGTGCCAGCAGCAGACGGGGACAGGGCCGCGAGCAGTACTTC
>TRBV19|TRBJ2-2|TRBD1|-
CASSGYLTGTNTGELFF
TGTGCCAGTAGTGGGTACTTGACAGGGACGAACACCGGGGAGCTGTTTTTT
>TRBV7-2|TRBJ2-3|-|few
CASSPTGIDTQYF
TGTGCCAGCAGCCCCACAGGGATAGATACGCAGTATTTT
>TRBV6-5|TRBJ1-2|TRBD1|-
CTSSYTRTGPYGYTF
TGTACCAGCAGTTACACTAGGACAGGGCCCTATGGCTACACCTTC
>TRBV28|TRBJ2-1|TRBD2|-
CASSLGAGGYNEQFF
TGTGCCAGCAGTTTGGGCGCGGGGGGATACAATGAGCAGTTCTTC
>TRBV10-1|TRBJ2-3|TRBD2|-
CASSGFSGEQYF
TGCGCCAGCAGTGGCTTCAGCGGGGAGCAGTATTTT
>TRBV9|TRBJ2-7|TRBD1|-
CASSVGGQGPYEQYF
TGTGCCAGCAGCGTAGGGGGACAGGGACCCTACGAGCAGTACTTC
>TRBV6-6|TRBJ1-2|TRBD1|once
CASSYNSDRGNYGYTF
TGTGCCAGCAGTTACAACTCGGACAGGGGGAACTATGGCTACACCTTC
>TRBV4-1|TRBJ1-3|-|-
CASSQGLARGLSGNTIYF
TGCGCCAGCAGCCAAGGTCTAGCCAGGGGTCTCTCTGGAAACACCATATATTTT
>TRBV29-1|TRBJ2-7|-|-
CSVGVRAASYEQYF
TGCAGCGTTGGAGTCAGGGCCGCGTCCTACGAGCAGTACTTC
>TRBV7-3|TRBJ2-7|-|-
CASSSDRLTEQYF
TGTGCCAGCAGCTCTGACAGGCTGACGGAGCAGTACTTC
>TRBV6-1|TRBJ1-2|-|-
CASSNENLYGYTF
TGTGCCAGCAGCAATGAGAACCTCTATGGCTACACCTTC
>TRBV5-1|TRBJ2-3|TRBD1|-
CASSVSGTGRDTQYF
TGCGCCAGCAGCGTATCCGGGACAGGGCGAGATACGCAGTATTTT
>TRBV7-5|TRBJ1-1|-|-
CARSLTGTGKLGMNTEAFF
TGTGCCAGAAGCCTTACCGGGACAGGGAAATTGGGGATGAACACTGAAGCTTTCTTT
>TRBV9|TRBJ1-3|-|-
CASSVQGSGNTIYF
TGTGCCAGCAGCGTACAGGGATCAGGAAACACCATATATTTT
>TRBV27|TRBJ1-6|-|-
CASSPRGYNSPLHF
TGTGCCAGCAGTCCTCGGGGCTATAATTCACCCCTCCACTTT
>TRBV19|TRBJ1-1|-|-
CASSIQWGLNTEAFF
TGTGCCAGTAGTATTCAATGGGGGCTGAACACTGAAGCTTTCTTT
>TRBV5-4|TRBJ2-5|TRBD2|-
CASSSLAGDGRETQYF
TGTGCCAGCAGCTCGTTAGCGGGAGACGGCCGAGAGACCCAGTACTTC
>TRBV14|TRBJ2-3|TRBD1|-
CASSQVAGGAQYF
TGTGCCAGCAGCCAAGTAGCAGGGGGAGCGCAGTATTTT
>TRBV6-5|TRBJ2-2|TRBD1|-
CASSYSGTGGMELFF
TGTGCCAGCAGTTACTCCGGGACAGGGGGCATGGAGCTGTTTTTT
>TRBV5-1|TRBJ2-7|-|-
CASSLAAAGTLGDEQYF
TGCGCCAGCAGCTTGGCCGCGGCCGGGACTCTTGGGGACGAGCAGTACTTC
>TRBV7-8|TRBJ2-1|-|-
CASSEQGSPYNEQFF
TGTGCCAGCAGCGAGCAGGGTTCCCCCTACAATGAGCAGTTCTTC
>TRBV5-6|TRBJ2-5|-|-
CASSLQGLWTQYF
TGTGCCAGCAGCTTGCAGGGCCTGTGGACCCAGTACTTC
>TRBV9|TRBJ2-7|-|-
CASSVAQGAPHEQYF
TGTGCCAGCAGCGTAGCCCAGGGTGCTCCCCACGAGCAGTACTTC
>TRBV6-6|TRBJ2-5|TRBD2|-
CASAGGGETQYF
TGTGCCTCCGCGGGGGGCGGGGAGACCCAGTACTTC
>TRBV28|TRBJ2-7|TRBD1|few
CASSLSRDRSFLEQYF
TGTGCCAGCAGTTTATCGCGGGACAGGTCCTTCTTGGAGCAGTACTTC
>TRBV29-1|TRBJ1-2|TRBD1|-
CSVGLGQSTYGYTF
TGCAGCGTCGGGTTGGGACAGTCTACCTATGGCTACACCTTC